The entry below gives a single T cell receptor (beta chain) sequence along with its context. Its specificity is not known. The data originate from a study of cytomegalovirus exposure and HLA in healthy donors. 60 Vbeta and 13 Jbeta primers were used in PCR. This table comes from immunoSEQ multiplex PCR, and its TCRdb copy is limited to in-frame clones, with some not included. This sample has 90,000 to 120,000 clones, with 80% to 90% found just once. Germline V gene sequence: CDR1 MNHEY, CDR2 SMNVEV (reference sequence). The trim removed 2 bases at V and 5 bases at J, leaving 17 bases unmatched. This CDR3 is built from 19 residues. Study observations and caveats: CMV serostatus was the only immune exposure information that was available.

The chain recombines TRBV27 with TRBJ2-2, with 7 positions matching TRBD1. The sequence was collected from a woman aged 18-30 years in good health and CMV-seronegative. The sequencing input was PBMCs. The CDR3 region has the DNA TGTGCCAGCAGTTTAAAGCCCCTGGAACAGGGGCGTTATACCGGGGAGCTGTTTTTT. This gives the protein CASSLKPLEQGRYTGELFF.